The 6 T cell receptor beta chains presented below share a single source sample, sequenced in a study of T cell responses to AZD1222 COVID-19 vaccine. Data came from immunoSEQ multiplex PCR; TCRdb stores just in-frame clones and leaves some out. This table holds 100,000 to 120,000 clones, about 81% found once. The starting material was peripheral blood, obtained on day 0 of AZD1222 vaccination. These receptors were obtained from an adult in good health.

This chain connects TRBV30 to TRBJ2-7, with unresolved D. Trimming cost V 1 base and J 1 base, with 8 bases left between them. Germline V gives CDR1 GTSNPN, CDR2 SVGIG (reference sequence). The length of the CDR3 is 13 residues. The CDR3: CAWSGPPSYEQYF. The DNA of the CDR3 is TGTGCCTGGAGTGGACCACCTTCCTACGAGCAGTACTTC.

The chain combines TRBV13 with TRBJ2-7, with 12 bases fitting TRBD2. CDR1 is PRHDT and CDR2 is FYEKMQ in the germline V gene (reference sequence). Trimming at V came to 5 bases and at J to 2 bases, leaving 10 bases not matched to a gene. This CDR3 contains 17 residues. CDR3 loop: CASSANVLAGGAYEQYF. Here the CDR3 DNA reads TGTGCCAGCAGCGCCAACGTACTAGCGGGGGGAGCCTACGAGCAGTACTTC.

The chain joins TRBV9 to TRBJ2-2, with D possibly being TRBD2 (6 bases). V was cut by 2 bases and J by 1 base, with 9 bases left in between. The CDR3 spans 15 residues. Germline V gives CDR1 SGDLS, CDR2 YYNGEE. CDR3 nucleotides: TGTGCCAGCAGCGTTGGCGGGGTGAACACCGGGGAGCTGTTTTTT. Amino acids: CASSVGGVNTGELFF.

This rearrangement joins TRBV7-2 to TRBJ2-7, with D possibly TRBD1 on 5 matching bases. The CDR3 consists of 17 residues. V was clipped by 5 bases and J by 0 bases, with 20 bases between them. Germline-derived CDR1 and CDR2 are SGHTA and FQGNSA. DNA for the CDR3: TGTGCCAGCAGCCCCTTGGGCAGGGTAGCCAGCTCCTACGAGCAGTACTTC. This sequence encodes CASSPLGRVASSYEQYF. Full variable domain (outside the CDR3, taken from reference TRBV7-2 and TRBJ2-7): GAGVSQSPSNKVTEKGKDVELRCDPISGHTALYWYRQSLGQGLEFLIYFQGNSAPDKSGLPSDRFSAERTGGSVSTLTIQRTQQEDSAVYLCASSPLGRVASSYEQYFGPGTRLTVT.

CDR3 sequence: CASSRGQTNTEAFF. In DNA, the CDR3 is TGTGCCAGCTCCCGGGGACAGACGAACACTGAAGCTTTCTTT. The chain joins TRBV18 to TRBJ1-1; 7 nucleotides align to TRBD1. The CDR3 totals 14 residues. J gave up 1 base and V 6 bases, and 5 bases lay outside the gene matches. Looked up from germline, CDR1 is KGHSH and CDR2 is LQKENI.

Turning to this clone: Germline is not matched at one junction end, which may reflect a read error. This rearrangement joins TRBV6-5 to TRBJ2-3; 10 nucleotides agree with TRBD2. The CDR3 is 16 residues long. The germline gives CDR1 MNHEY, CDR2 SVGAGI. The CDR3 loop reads CASSYSASGSKDTQYF. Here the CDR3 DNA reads TGTGCCAGCAGTTACTCGGCTAGCGGGAGCAAAGATACGCAGTATTTT.